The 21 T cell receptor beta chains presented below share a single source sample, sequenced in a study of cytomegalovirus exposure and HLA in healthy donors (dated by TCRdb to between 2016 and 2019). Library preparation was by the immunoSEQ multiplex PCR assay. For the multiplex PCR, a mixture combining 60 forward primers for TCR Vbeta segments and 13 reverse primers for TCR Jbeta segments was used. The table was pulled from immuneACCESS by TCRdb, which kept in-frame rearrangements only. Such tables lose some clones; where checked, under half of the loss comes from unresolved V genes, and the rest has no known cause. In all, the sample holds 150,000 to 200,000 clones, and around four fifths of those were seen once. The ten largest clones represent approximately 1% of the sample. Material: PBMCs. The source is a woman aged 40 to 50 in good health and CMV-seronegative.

CDR3 nucleotide sequence: TGTGCCAGCAGTGCCTCAGGGGGCGGGGGCTCTAACTATGGCTACACCTTC. Protein product: CASSASGGGGSNYGYTF. The rearrangement uses TRBV28 and TRBJ1-2, with 8 positions matching TRBD1. Trimming removed 5 bases from V and 0 bases from J; junction bases left unmatched: 11. The CDR3 covers 17 residues. Germline V lookup: CDR1 MDHEN, CDR2 SYDVKM.

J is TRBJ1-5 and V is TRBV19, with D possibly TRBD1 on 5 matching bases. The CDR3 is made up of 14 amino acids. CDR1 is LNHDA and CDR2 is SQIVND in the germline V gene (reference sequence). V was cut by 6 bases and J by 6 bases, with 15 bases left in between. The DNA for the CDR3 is TGTGCCAGTAGCAACGGGGGAAGAGGTCAGCCCCAGCATTTT. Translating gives CASSNGGRGQPQHF.

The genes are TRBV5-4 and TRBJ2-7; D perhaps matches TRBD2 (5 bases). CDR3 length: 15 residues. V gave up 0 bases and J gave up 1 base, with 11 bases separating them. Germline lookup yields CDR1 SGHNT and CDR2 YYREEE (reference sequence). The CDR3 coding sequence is TGTGCCAGCAGCTTGGGAGCGGAGTCTTCCTACGAGCAGTACGTC. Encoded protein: CASSLGAESSYEQYV.

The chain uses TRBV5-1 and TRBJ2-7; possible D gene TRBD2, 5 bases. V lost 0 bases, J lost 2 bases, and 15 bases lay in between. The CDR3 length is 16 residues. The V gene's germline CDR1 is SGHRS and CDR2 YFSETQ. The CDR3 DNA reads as TGCGCCAGCAGCTTGGGAGGGCTCGAGAGCACCTACGAGCAGTACGTC. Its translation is CASSLGGLESTYEQYV.

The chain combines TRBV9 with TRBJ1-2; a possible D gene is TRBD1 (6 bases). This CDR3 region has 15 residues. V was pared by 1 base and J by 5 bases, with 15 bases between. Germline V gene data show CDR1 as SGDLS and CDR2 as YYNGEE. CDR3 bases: TGTGCCAGCAGCGTAACGGCCCAGGGGTCGTATGGCTACACCTTC. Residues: CASSVTAQGSYGYTF.

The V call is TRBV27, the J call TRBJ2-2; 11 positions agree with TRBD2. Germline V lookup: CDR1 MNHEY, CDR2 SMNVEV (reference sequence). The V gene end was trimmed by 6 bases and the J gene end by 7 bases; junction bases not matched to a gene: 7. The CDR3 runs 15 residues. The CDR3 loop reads CASSLAGGPIGELFF. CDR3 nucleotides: TGTGCCAGCAGCTTAGCGGGAGGGCCCATCGGGGAGCTGTTTTTT.

This chain's CDR3 is CASSFGVENGYTF. Written as DNA, the CDR3 is TGTGCCAGCAGTTTCGGAGTAGAGAATGGCTACACCTTC. The chain is built from TRBV28 and TRBJ1-2; D not resolved. This CDR3 contains 13 residues. Germline V gene sequence: CDR1 MDHEN, CDR2 SYDVKM. Between the trimmed V and J ends, which lost 3 bases and 6 bases, there was a span of 11 bases.

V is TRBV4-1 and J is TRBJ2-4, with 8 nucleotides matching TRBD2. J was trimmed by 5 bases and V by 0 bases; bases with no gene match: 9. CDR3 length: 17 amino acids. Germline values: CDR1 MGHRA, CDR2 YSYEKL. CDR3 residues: CASSQDQTGGPQNIQYF. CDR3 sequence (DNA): TGCGCCAGCAGCCAAGATCAAACGGGAGGGCCCCAAAACATTCAGTACTTC.

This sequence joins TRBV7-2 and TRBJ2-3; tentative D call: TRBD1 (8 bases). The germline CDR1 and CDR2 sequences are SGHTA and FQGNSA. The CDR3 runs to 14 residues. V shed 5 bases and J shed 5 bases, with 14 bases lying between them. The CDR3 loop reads CASSTHRGGDTQYF. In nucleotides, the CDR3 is TGTGCCAGCAGCACTCACAGGGGGGGAGATACGCAGTATTTT.

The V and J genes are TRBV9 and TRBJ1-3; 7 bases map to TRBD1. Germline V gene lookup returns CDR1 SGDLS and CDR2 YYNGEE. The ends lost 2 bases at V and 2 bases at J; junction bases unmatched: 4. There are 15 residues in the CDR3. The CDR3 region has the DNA TGTGCCAGCAGCGTCGGGACAGTAACTGGAAACACCATATATTTT. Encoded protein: CASSVGTVTGNTIYF.

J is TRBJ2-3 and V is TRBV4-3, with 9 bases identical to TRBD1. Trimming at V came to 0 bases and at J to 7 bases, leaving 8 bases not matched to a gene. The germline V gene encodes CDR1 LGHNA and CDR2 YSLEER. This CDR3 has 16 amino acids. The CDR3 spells CASSQDGTGNGNTQYF. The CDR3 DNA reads TGCGCCAGCAGCCAAGATGGGACAGGGAATGGAAATACGCAGTATTTT.

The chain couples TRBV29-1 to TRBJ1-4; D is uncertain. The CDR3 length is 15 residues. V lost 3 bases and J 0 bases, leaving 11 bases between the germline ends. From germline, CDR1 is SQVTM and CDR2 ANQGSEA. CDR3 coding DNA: TGCAGCGTTGAGGGGAGTACCGCAACTAATGAAAAACTGTTTTTT. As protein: CSVEGSTATNEKLFF.

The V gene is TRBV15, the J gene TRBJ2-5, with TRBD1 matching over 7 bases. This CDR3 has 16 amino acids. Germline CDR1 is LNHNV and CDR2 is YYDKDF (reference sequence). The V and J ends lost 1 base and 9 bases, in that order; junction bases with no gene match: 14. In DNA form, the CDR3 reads TGTGCCACCAGCAGAGCTCAACAAGGGGGCCCAGGGTCCCAGTACTTC. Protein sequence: CATSRAQQGGPGSQYF.

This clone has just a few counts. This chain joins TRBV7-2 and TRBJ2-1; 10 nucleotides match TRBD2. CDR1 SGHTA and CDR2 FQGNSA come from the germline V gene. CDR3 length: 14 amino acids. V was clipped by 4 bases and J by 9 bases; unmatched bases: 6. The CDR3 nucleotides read TGTGCCAGCAGCTCTCTAGCGGGAGTAACTGAGCAGTTCTTC. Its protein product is CASSSLAGVTEQFF.

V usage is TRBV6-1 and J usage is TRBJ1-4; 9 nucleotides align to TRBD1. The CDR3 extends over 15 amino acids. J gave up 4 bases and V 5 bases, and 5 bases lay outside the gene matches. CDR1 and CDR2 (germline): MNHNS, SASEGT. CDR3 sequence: CASSSQTGGNEKLFF. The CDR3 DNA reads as TGTGCCAGCAGTTCCCAGACAGGGGGTAATGAAAAACTGTTTTTT.

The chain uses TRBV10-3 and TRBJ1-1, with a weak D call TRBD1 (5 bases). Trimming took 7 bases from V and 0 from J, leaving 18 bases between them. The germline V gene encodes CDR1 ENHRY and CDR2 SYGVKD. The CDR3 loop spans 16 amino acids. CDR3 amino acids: CAITAWPRQMNTEAFF. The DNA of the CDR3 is TGTGCCATCACAGCGTGGCCCCGACAGATGAACACTGAAGCTTTCTTT.

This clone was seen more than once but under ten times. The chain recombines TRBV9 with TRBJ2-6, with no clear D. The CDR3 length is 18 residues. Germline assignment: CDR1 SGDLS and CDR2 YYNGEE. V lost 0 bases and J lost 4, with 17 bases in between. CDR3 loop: CASSVDQASNLGANVLTF. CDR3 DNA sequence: TGTGCCAGCAGCGTAGATCAGGCCTCAAACCTGGGGGCCAACGTCCTGACTTTC.

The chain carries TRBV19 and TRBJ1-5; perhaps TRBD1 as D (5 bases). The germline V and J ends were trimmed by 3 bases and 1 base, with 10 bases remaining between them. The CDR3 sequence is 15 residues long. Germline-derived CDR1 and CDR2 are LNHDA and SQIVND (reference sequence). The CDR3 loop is CASSMASGSNQPQHF. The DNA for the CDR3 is TGTGCCAGTAGTATGGCATCAGGGAGCAATCAGCCCCAGCATTTT.

The CDR3 nucleotides are TGTGCCAGCAGCCCGGGACAGGGAGCAACCGGGGAGCTGTTTTTT. Its protein product is CASSPGQGATGELFF. The chain employs TRBV11-2 and TRBJ2-2, with 9 bases identical to TRBD1. The CDR3 contains 15 residues. The V gene's germline CDR1 is SGHAT and CDR2 FQNNGV. V was clipped by 5 bases and J by 5 bases; unmatched bases: 6.

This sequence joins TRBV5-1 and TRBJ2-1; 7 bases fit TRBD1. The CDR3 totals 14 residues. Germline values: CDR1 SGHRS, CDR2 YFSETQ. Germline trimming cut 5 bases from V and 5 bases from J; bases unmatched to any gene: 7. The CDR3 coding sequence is TGCGCCAGCAGACGACAGGGTGGACACAATGAGCAGTTCTTC. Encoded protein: CASRRQGGHNEQFF.

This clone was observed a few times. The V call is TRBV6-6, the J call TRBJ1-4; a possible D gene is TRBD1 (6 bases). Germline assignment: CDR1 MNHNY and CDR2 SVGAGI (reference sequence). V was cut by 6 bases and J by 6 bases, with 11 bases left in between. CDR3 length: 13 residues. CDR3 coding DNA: TGTGCCAGCAGGCGACACAGGGATGAAAAACTGTTTTTT. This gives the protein CASRRHRDEKLFF.